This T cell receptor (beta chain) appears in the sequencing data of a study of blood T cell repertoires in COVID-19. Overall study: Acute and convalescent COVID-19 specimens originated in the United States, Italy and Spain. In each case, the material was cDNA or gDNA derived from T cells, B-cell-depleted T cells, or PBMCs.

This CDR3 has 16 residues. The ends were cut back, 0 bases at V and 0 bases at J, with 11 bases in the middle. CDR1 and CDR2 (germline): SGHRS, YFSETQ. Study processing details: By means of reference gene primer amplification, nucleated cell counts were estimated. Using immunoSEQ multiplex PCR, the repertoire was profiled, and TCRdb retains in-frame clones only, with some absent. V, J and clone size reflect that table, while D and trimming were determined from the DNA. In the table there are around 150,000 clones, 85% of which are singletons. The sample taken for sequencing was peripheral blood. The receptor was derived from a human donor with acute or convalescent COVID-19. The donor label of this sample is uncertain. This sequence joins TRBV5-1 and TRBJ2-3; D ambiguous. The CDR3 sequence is CASSLGAATSTDTQYF. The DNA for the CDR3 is TGCGCCAGCAGCTTGGGGGCCGCTACTAGCACAGATACGCAGTATTTT. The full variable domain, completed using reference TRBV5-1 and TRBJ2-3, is KAGVTQTPRYLIKTRGQQVTLSCSPISGHRSVSWYQQTPGQGLQFLFEYFSETQRNKGNFPGRFSGRQFSNSRSEMNVSTLELGDSALYLCASSLGAATSTDTQYFGPGTRLTVL.